These 20 T cell receptor beta chains were sequenced from one sample in a study of Graves' ophthalmopathy and Graves' hyperthyroidism. From RNA, the CDR3 regions of TCR beta chains were amplified and sequenced. HTBI primers served in a first-round RT-PCR, which a second-round multiplex PCR followed. Via MiXCR, TCRdb re-called the multiplex PCR reads, giving one row per CDR3 protein. This sample carries fewer than 650,000 distinct CDR3 sequences, around a fifth of them seen once, and the ten largest clones take roughly 6.9%. Sequenced: peripheral blood. The receptor source for this set is a young woman with stable Graves' hyperthyroidism. Some clones in this sample may be carry-over from other donors' samples.

Concerning this clonotype itself: A much larger clone differs by one base, so this may be a read error. V usage is TRBV6-2 or TRBV6-3 and J usage is TRBJ1-1; D not certain. The CDR3 consists of 15 residues. Germline CDR1 and CDR2: MNHEY and SVGEGT. V was trimmed by 2 bases and J by 4 bases, leaving 14 bases between them. In DNA form, the CDR3 reads TGTGCCAGCAGTTACGTTCCCAGCATGAGCACTGAAGCTTTCTTT. It encodes CASSYVPSMSTEAFF.

This clonotype appeared many times. The chain employs TRBV28 and TRBJ2-7; the match to TRBD2 covers 8 bases. V was pared by 2 bases and J by 5 bases, with 2 bases of the junction left unmatched. The CDR3 has 13 residues. CDR1 MDHEN and CDR2 SYDVKM come from the germline V gene. CDR3 DNA: TGTGCCAGCAGTTTACTAGCGGGTGACGAGCAGTACTTC. It yields the protein CASSLLAGDEQYF.

This clonotype was found a few times. The chain is built from TRBV5-1 and TRBJ1-1; TRBD1 agrees at 9 bases. The J segment lost 4 bases and the V segment lost 4 bases, leaving 14 bases of the junction unmatched. Germline CDR1 SGHRS, CDR2 YFSETQ. CDR3 size: 17 residues. The CDR3 spells CASSKNPTGGSSTEAFF. Written as DNA, the CDR3 is TGCGCCAGCAGCAAAAACCCGACAGGGGGGTCTAGCACTGAAGCTTTCTTT.

This clonotype was detected ten times or more. A read error may be the cause here, since a much bigger clone is one base away. The final CDR3 position lacks the conserved phenylalanine or tryptophan, pointing to a likely read error. The rearrangement links TRBV12-3 or TRBV12-4 to TRBJ1-1, with 9 bases identical to TRBD1. This CDR3 has 14 residues. J was trimmed by 7 bases and V by 5 bases; bases with no gene match: 8. The CDR3 DNA reads as TGTGCCAGCAGTCCATCGGGACAGGGTGGTGAAGCTTTCTCT. Translated, it gives CASSPSGQGGEAFS.

This clonotype was seen only a few times. The chain employs TRBV7-4 and TRBJ2-7; the D gene is possibly TRBD1 (5 bases). The CDR3 has 11 amino acids. CDR1 SGHVT and CDR2 SQSDAQ come from the germline V gene. V dropped 9 bases and J dropped 2 bases, with 8 bases sitting between them. The CDR3: CARGLTYEQYF. The CDR3, as DNA: TGTGCCAGGGGGCTGACCTACGAGCAGTACTTC.

The table lists this clonotype with a count of one. The J gene is TRBJ1-2, the V gene TRBV6-2 or TRBV6-3; D may be TRBD1 (6 bases). The CDR3 runs to 11 residues. Trimming cost V 10 bases and J 8 bases, with 14 bases left between them. The germline gives CDR1 MNHEY, CDR2 SVGEGT. The DNA for the CDR3 is TGTGCCACCGAGGGGGGTAGAGGCTACACCTTC. This codes for CATEGGRGYTF.

As to this clonotype: With a much larger clone just one base away, this may be a read error. The rearrangement uses TRBV12-3 or TRBV12-4 and TRBJ1-2; D uncertain. V lost 7 bases, J lost 1 base, and 4 bases lay in between. The CDR3 is 11 amino acids. CDR3 protein: CASTRNYGYTF. The CDR3 DNA reads as TGTGCCAGCACCCGTAACTATGGCTACACCTTC.

V and J are TRBV30 and TRBJ2-2; 12 bases line up with TRBD2. Germline trimming cut 4 bases from V and 4 bases from J; bases unmatched to any gene: 10. CDR3 length equals 17 residues. The V gene's germline CDR1 is GTSNPN and CDR2 SVGIG (reference sequence). The DNA for the CDR3 is TGTGCCTGGATCGCGACTAGCGGGAGTCAATTCACCGGGGAGCTGTTTTTT. It codes for CAWIATSGSQFTGELFF.

Ten or more counts support this clonotype. The CDR3 sequence is CASRRGHQYEQYF. Written as DNA, the CDR3 is TGTGCCAGCAGGCGGGGACATCAGTACGAGCAGTACTTC. The V call is TRBV12-3 or TRBV12-4, the J call TRBJ2-7; D is perhaps TRBD1 or TRBD2 (6 bases each). The CDR3 totals 13 residues. Trimming removed 6 bases at V and 4 bases at J, with 13 bases between.

The chain carries TRBV29-1 and TRBJ1-1; TRBD1 aligns across 9 bases. The V gene's germline CDR1 is SQVTM and CDR2 ANQGSEA. V gave up 6 bases and J gave up 5 bases; unmatched junction bases: 7. The CDR3 is made up of 13 amino acids. CDR3 loop: CSVTGQGDTEAFF. For the CDR3, the DNA is TGCAGCGTGACGGGACAGGGAGATACTGAAGCTTTCTTT.

This clonotype was counted many times. This likely comes from a read error, as the CDR3 has no conserved phenylalanine or tryptophan at its end. The limits of the CDR3 on the DNA are not certain, so only TCRdb's listed CDR3 is given. This chain links TRBV7-6 with TRBJ2-7; the table assigns TRBD2, which was not confirmed against the DNA. Germline loops: CDR1 SGHVS, CDR2 FNYEAQ. The CDR3 has 8 residues if both end residues are counted. This CDR3 reads CASSLGGN.

The gene calls are TRBV30 and TRBJ1-6; D ambiguous. Trimming stripped 2 bases from V and 7 bases from J, with 12 bases between. The CDR3 loop spans 14 amino acids. Germline V gene lookup returns CDR1 GTSNPN and CDR2 SVGIG (reference sequence). The CDR3 DNA sequence: TGTGCCTGGAGTCCGGGAAGGAGGAATTCACCCCTCCACTTT. It specifies CAWSPGRRNSPLHF.

This clonotype has at least ten counts. V gene TRBV4-1 combines with J gene TRBJ1-5; D unresolved. V gave up 0 bases and J gave up 9 bases, with 9 bases separating them. Germline V CDR1 and CDR2: MGHRA, YSYEKL. The CDR3 extends over 13 amino acids. DNA of the CDR3: TGCGCCAGCAGCCAAGAGGCTGTCGGGCCCCAGCATTTT. Protein: CASSQEAVGPQHF.

This clonotype was seen ten or more times. The V call is TRBV10-1, the J call TRBJ1-1; D is unresolved. Germline CDR1 and CDR2: WNHNN and SYGVQD (reference sequence). Trimming left V 3 bases short and J 4 bases short, with 12 bases between. The length of the CDR3 is 14 residues. CDR3 region: CASSDNPLGTEAFF. DNA of the CDR3: TGCGCCAGCAGTGACAACCCCTTGGGCACTGAAGCTTTCTTT.

This clonotype was observed at least ten times. This rearrangement joins TRBV6-2 or TRBV6-3 to TRBJ2-7; possibly TRBD1 for D (5 bases). There are 15 residues in the CDR3. CDR1 MNHEY and CDR2 SVGEGT come from the germline V gene. Trimming removed 6 bases from V and 2 bases from J, with 17 bases in between. The CDR3 DNA is TGTGCCAGCAGGGAAAACTCAGGGTGGACCTACGAGCAGTACTTC. Its protein product is CASRENSGWTYEQYF.

At least ten counts were recorded for this clonotype. This rearrangement joins TRBV28 to TRBJ2-5, with 12 bases fitting TRBD2. The V gene end was trimmed by 6 bases and the J gene end by 2 bases; junction bases not matched to a gene: 1. The CDR3 totals 14 residues. Germline loops: CDR1 MDHEN, CDR2 SYDVKM. The CDR3: CASRLAGGQETQYF. The CDR3 DNA reads as TGTGCCAGCAGGCTAGCGGGGGGGCAAGAGACCCAGTACTTC.

As regards this clonotype: This could be a read error, since a much larger clone is one nucleotide away. This chain uses TRBV20-1 with TRBJ2-7, with TRBD2 matching 11 bases. CDR3 size: 14 residues. CDR1 is DFQATT and CDR2 is SNEGSKA in the germline V gene (reference sequence). The CDR3 spells CSARDTSGSSEHYF. In nucleotides, the CDR3 is TGCAGTGCTAGAGACACTAGCGGGAGTTCCGAGCATTACTTC.

This clonotype was observed at least ten times. The chain uses TRBV5-1 and TRBJ1-1; 7 bases are a match to TRBD1. There are 13 residues in the CDR3. V was clipped by 8 bases and J by 2 bases; unmatched bases: 6. Germline-derived CDR1 and CDR2 are SGHRS and YFSETQ. CDR3 region: CASQGVANTEAFF. CDR3 nucleotides: TGCGCCAGTCAGGGGGTGGCTAACACTGAAGCTTTCTTT.

This clonotype was found many times. The chain links TRBV4-1 to TRBJ2-7, with a possible D match to TRBD1 (5 bases). This CDR3 spans 14 amino acids. The germline V and J ends were trimmed by 1 base and 1 base, with 8 bases remaining between them. Looked up from germline, CDR1 is MGHRA and CDR2 is YSYEKL. The CDR3 bases are TGCGCCAGCAGCCAAGGACAGAGGTCCTACGAGCAGTACTTC. It specifies CASSQGQRSYEQYF.

This clonotype occurred many times. V and J are TRBV12-3 or TRBV12-4 and TRBJ1-1; D gene ambiguous. V was trimmed by 6 bases and J by 11 bases, leaving 16 bases between them. The CDR3 has 12 amino acids. DNA of the CDR3: TGTGCCAGCAGGGTGCGGGGAACCGTGGCTTTCTTT. Translated, it gives CASRVRGTVAFF.